This T cell receptor (beta chain) was documented in a study of cytomegalovirus exposure and HLA in healthy donors. General observations from the study: A later analysis found most CMV-associated TCR beta chains apparently HLA-restricted. It was reported in a later analysis that an Asian-associated ancestry cluster showed fewer N-insertions than the roughly 670-donor mean. Being productive about 87% or about 30% of the time was typical of most TCR beta V segments in an earlier analysis.

The germline gives CDR1 WSHSY, CDR2 SAAADI. CDR3 length: 15 residues. V was clipped by 6 bases and J by 4 bases; unmatched bases: 4. PCR employed 60 Vbeta and 13 Jbeta primers. The method was immunoSEQ multiplex PCR; TCRdb's version includes in-frame clones alone and lacks a portion of them. The top ten hold 2.8% of the sample, which has over 150,000 clones, 60% to 75% seen once. About this clone itself: Its antigen is currently unknown.

Material: PBMCs. This clonotype was sampled from a man between 18 and 35 years old in good health and CMV-seronegative. The J gene is TRBJ2-1, the V gene TRBV10-2, with TRBD2 matching over 12 bases. The CDR3 DNA reads as TGCGCCAGCAGCAACCTAGCGGGGGGGTACAATGAGCAGTTCTTC. Its protein product is CASSNLAGGYNEQFF.